Here is one T cell receptor (beta chain) with its context. Antigen unknown. The data belong to a study of a mutant IDH1 vaccine in newly diagnosed glioma. Study at large: Scheduled at week 35, visit V12 preceded visit V13, held at week 47.

The CDR3 spans 13 residues. The germline V gene has CDR1 SEHNR and CDR2 FQNEAQ (reference sequence). The V gene lost 3 bases and the J gene lost 2 bases, with 6 bases spanning the gap. Sample time point: week 35, safety follow-up. Mutant IDH1 20-mer peptide, at 300 ug, made up each vaccine dose, with topical imiquimod. The protocol was immunoSEQ multiplex PCR, while the TCRdb copy is restricted to in-frame clones and leaves out a portion. The data show tens of thousands of clones, around 91% seen once. The chain joins TRBV7-9 to TRBJ2-3; D gene ambiguous. The sequence derives from a man aged 35-49 years with glioma. Sequences were derived from PBMCs, sampled from a glioma patient whose treatment included an IDH1 peptide vaccine. The CDR3 spells CASSLSITDTQYF. CDR3 coding DNA: TGTGCCAGCAGCTTGAGCATCACAGATACGCAGTATTTT.